Below are 20 T cell receptor beta chains sequenced from a single sample in a study of T cell responses to AZD1222 COVID-19 vaccine. Assay: immunoSEQ multiplex PCR; the TCRdb copy retains only in-frame clones and omits some. The sample gives more than 150,000 clones, roughly 94% of which show up once; 1.3% is in the top ten. Sequencing used peripheral blood, obtained 28 days after the second AZD1222 dose. These receptors were obtained from an adult who received the AZD1222 COVID-19 vaccine.

The rearrangement uses TRBV28 and TRBJ1-2; the match to TRBD1 covers 9 bases. The CDR3 is 19 residues long. V trimming: 2 bases; J trimming: 3 bases; junction bases outside the gene matches: 16. Germline V gives CDR1 MDHEN, CDR2 SYDVKM. CDR3 amino acids: CASSLTTGGAGRGDYGYTF. The CDR3 DNA sequence: TGTGCCAGCAGTTTAACTACAGGGGGCGCGGGTAGAGGTGACTATGGCTACACCTTC.

This chain joins TRBV28 and TRBJ2-7, with TRBD2 identical over 8 bases. CDR1 is MDHEN and CDR2 is SYDVKM in the germline V gene. After removal of 6 bases from V and 2 bases from J, the junction contained 6 bases not matched to a gene. There are 14 residues in the CDR3. CDR3 region: CASSPGGGPYEQYF. CDR3 nucleotide sequence: TGTGCCAGCAGCCCGGGAGGGGGGCCCTACGAGCAGTACTTC. Combining the CDR3 with reference TRBV28 and TRBJ2-7 gives the whole variable domain DVKVTQSSRYLVKRTGEKVFLECVQDMDHENMFWYRQDPGLGLRLIYFSYDVKMKEKGDIPEGYSVSREKKERFSLILESASTNQTSMYLCASSPGGGPYEQYFGPGTRLTVT.

J is TRBJ1-1 and V is TRBV2; D is unresolved. Between the trimmed V and J ends, which lost 2 bases and 11 bases, there was a span of 9 bases. Per germline, CDR1 SNHLY and CDR2 FYNNEI. CDR3 size: 11 residues. In DNA, the CDR3 is TGTGCCAGCAGTGAACGTTCGGGGGCTTTCTTT. Translating it yields CASSERSGAFF.

The chain has TRBV5-1 and TRBJ2-5, with 10 bases identical to TRBD1. The junction had 8 bases not matched to a gene; V was cut back by 7 bases and J by 5 bases. This CDR3 has 14 amino acids. Germline V gene lookup returns CDR1 SGHRS and CDR2 YFSETQ. The CDR3 DNA follows: TGCGCCAGCTCCCGGGACAGGGGAACCGAGACCCAGTACTTC. Translating it yields CASSRDRGTETQYF.

V usage is TRBV29-1 and J usage is TRBJ2-3; the D gene is possibly TRBD1 (5 bases). The CDR3 runs 13 residues. Germline V gives CDR1 SQVTM, CDR2 ANQGSEA. Trimming took off 4 bases at V and 6 bases at J, with 14 bases between the two ends. CDR3 residues: CSVGGRATDTQYF. CDR3 DNA: TGCAGCGTTGGGGGCAGAGCCACGGATACGCAGTATTTT.

This clone was found once. V and J are TRBV10-2 and TRBJ2-7; no clear D. The germline CDR1 and CDR2 sequences are WSHSY and SAAADI. The CDR3 covers 10 residues. V lost 4 bases and J lost 7, with 5 bases in between. The CDR3 DNA follows: TGCGCCAGCAGTGCCGGTGAGCAGTACTTC. Protein sequence: CASSAGEQYF.

This clone was observed once. The CDR3 nucleotides are TGTGCCAGCAGTTTAGCGGGGCCTGGAAACACCATATATTTT. It yields the protein CASSLAGPGNTIYF. The chain uses TRBV28 and TRBJ1-3, with D perhaps matching TRBD1 (5 bases). The CDR3 spans 14 residues. Germline loops: CDR1 MDHEN, CDR2 SYDVKM. V lost 2 bases to trimming and J lost 2 bases, with 7 bases between them.

The rearrangement links TRBV21-1 to TRBJ2-7; the table gives TRBD2 as D, unverified against the DNA. TRBV21-1 constitutes a pseudogene. The CDR3 extends over 12 amino acids. The CDR3 DNA reads TGTGCCAGCAGCAGTAAATACTACGAGCAGTACTTC. Protein: CASSSKYYEQYF.

The rearrangement joins TRBV5-1 to TRBJ2-1; 8 nucleotides line up with TRBD2. In germline, CDR1 is SGHRS, CDR2 YFSETQ. V shed 0 bases, J shed 6 bases, and the junction held 8 bases outside the gene matches. This CDR3 is built from 16 residues. The CDR3 DNA reads TGCGCCAGCAGCTTGGTTCCGGGGGGGCCGGGCAATGAGCAGTTCTTC. This translates into CASSLVPGGPGNEQFF.

The chain carries TRBV7-9 and TRBJ2-1; 8 bases match TRBD2. The V and J ends lost 3 bases and 0 bases, in that order; junction bases with no gene match: 7. This CDR3 region has 17 residues. The germline gives CDR1 SEHNR, CDR2 FQNEAQ (reference sequence). The CDR3 DNA sequence: TGTGCCAGCAGCTTGGGATTAGCGGGACCCTCCTACAATGAGCAGTTCTTC. Translated: CASSLGLAGPSYNEQFF.

Here the CDR3 reads CASSTGNTEAFF. The CDR3 DNA sequence: TGCGCCAGCAGTACAGGGAACACTGAAGCTTTCTTT. This chain uses TRBV4-1 with TRBJ1-1; tentative D call: TRBD1 (5 bases). V was clipped by 6 bases and J by 1 base, with 6 bases between them. Germline CDR1 is MGHRA and CDR2 is YSYEKL. This CDR3 has 12 residues.

The rearrangement uses TRBV30 and TRBJ2-2; no firm D call. With 0 bases removed from V and 4 bases from J, the gap between germline ends came to 6 bases. The length of the CDR3 is 13 residues. Germline loops: CDR1 GTSNPN, CDR2 SVGIG (reference sequence). The CDR3 region is CAWSVALTGELFF. In nucleotides, the CDR3 is TGTGCCTGGAGTGTAGCCCTCACCGGGGAGCTGTTTTTT.

This clone appeared once. V usage is TRBV7-3 and J usage is TRBJ2-1, with D possibly being TRBD2 (6 bases). The CDR3 spans 15 residues. Per germline, CDR1 SGHTA and CDR2 FQGTGA. Trimming removed 7 bases from V and 1 base from J, with 14 bases in between. The DNA for the CDR3 is TGTGCCAGCAACTACGGGAGTCAGTCCTACAATGAGCAGTTCTTC. It specifies CASNYGSQSYNEQFF.

The genes are TRBV7-9 and TRBJ2-7, with 10 bases fitting TRBD1. Looked up from germline, CDR1 is SEHNR and CDR2 is FQNEAQ (reference sequence). Trimming cost V 5 bases and J 9 bases; bases outside gene matches: 10. The CDR3 is made up of 14 amino acids. CDR3 in DNA: TGTGCCAGCAGCGTGGACAGGGGGATCGGCGGGCAGTACTTC. This codes for CASSVDRGIGGQYF.

The V and J genes are TRBV7-2 and TRBJ2-7; 11 bases are shared with TRBD2. Trimming cost V 3 bases and J 6 bases; bases outside gene matches: 4. Germline V lookup: CDR1 SGHTA, CDR2 FQGNSA. This CDR3 has 14 residues. This CDR3 is CASSFSGRASEQYF. The CDR3 DNA follows: TGTGCCAGCAGCTTTAGCGGGAGGGCCAGCGAGCAGTACTTC.

J is TRBJ2-1 and V is TRBV4-1, with TRBD2 matching 8 bases. The length of the CDR3 is 15 residues. Germline assignment: CDR1 MGHRA and CDR2 YSYEKL. The ends lost 2 bases at V and 8 bases at J; junction bases unmatched: 8. Here the CDR3 DNA reads TGCGCCAGCAGCCAACAACCGGGGGGGGACGATGAGCAGTTCTTC. This gives the protein CASSQQPGGDDEQFF.

The gene calls are TRBV5-3 and TRBJ2-5; TRBD1 matches 7 bases. TRBV5-3 falls under the ORF class, with uncertain function. The CDR3 is 16 residues long. Germline trimming cut 4 bases from V and 1 base from J; bases unmatched to any gene: 10. The CDR3 is CARSGQVPRGQETQYF. CDR3 in DNA: TGTGCCAGAAGCGGACAGGTACCGAGGGGCCAAGAGACCCAGTACTTC.

The chain has TRBV10-3 and TRBJ1-1; a weak D match, TRBD1 (5 bases). CDR1 and CDR2 (germline): ENHRY, SYGVKD. With 5 bases removed from V and 1 base from J, the gap between germline ends came to 8 bases. The CDR3 is 13 residues long. DNA of the CDR3: TGTGCCATCAGTCAGACAGAGAACACTGAAGCTTTCTTT. As protein: CAISQTENTEAFF.

The chain uses TRBV14 and TRBJ1-5; a weak D match, TRBD1 (5 bases). V gave up 0 bases and J gave up 5 bases, with 11 bases separating them. Germline V gives CDR1 SGHDN, CDR2 FVKESK. CDR3 length equals 15 residues. The CDR3 region has the DNA TGTGCCAGCAGCCAAGAAGCTGGGGCGGATCAGCCCCAGCATTTT. Amino acid sequence: CASSQEAGADQPQHF. The variable domain in full, completed from reference TRBV14 and TRBJ1-5, reads EAGVTQFPSHSVIEKGQTVTLRCDPISGHDNLYWYRRVMGKEIKFLLHFVKESKQDESGMPNNRFLAERTGGTYSTLKVQPAELEDSGVYFCASSQEAGADQPQHFGDGTRLSIL.

The CDR3 here is CASSQAETQYF. In DNA form, the CDR3 reads TGCGCCAGCAGCCAAGCCGAGACCCAGTACTTC. The rearrangement uses TRBV4-1 and TRBJ2-5; D is undetermined. Trimming took 1 base from V and 5 from J, leaving 2 bases between them. Germline CDR1 is MGHRA and CDR2 is YSYEKL. This CDR3 has 11 amino acids.